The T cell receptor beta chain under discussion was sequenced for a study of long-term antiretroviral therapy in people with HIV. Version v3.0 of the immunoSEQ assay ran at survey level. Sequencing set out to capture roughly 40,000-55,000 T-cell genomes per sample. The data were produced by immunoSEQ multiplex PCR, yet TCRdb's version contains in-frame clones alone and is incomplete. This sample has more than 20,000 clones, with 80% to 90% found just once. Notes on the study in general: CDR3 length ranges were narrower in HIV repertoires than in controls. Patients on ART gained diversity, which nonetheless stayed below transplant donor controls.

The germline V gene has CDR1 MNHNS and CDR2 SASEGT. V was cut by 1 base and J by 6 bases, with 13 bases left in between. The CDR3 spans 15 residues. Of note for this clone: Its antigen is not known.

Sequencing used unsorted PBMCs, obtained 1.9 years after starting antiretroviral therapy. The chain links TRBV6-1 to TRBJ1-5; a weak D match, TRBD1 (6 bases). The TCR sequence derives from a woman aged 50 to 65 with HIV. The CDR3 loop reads CASSEVGGGGQPQHF. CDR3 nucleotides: TGTGCCAGCAGTGAAGTGGGAGGGGGGGGTCAGCCCCAGCATTTT.